This T cell receptor (beta chain) was identified in a study of cytomegalovirus exposure and HLA in healthy donors. Germline-derived CDR1 and CDR2 are MNHNY and SVGAGI (reference sequence). The CDR3 totals 13 residues. V was clipped by 7 bases and J by 2 bases, with 11 bases between them. 60 Vbeta and 13 Jbeta primers were used in PCR. Sequencing used immunoSEQ multiplex PCR; TCRdb keeps in-frame clones, though not all of them. This sample has roughly 80,000 clones, with roughly 76% found just once. Only a few counts were recorded for this clone. Sequenced material: PBMCs. This sequence joins TRBV6-6 and TRBJ1-2; D perhaps matches TRBD1 (6 bases). The clonotype comes from a woman aged 30 to 39 in good health and CMV-seronegative. CDR3 sequence reads: CASNPTGNYGYTF. DNA of the CDR3: TGTGCCAGCAACCCTACAGGGAACTATGGCTACACCTTC.